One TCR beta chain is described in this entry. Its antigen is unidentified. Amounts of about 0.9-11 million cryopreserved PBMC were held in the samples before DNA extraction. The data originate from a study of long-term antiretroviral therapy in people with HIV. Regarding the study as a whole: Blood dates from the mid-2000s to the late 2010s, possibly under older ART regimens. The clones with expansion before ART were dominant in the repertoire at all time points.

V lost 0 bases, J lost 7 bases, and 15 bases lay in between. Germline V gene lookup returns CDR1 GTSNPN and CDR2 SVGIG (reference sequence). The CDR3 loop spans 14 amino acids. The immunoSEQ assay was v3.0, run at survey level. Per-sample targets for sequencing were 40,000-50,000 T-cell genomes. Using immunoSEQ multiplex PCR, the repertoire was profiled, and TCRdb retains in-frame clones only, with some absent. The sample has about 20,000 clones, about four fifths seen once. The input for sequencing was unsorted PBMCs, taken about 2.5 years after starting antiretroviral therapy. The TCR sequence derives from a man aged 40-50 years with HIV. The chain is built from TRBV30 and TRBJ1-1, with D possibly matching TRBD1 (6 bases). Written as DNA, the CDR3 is TGTGCCTGGAGTGTACAGGGTATGTACAGTGAAGCTTTCTTT. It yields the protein CAWSVQGMYSEAFF.